This T cell receptor (beta chain) was recorded in a study of blood T cells in healthy people across ages. The CDR3 has 15 residues. From germline, CDR1 is SGHTA and CDR2 FQGNSA. V was pared by 5 bases and J by 2 bases, with 5 bases of the junction left unmatched. The second PCR ran about 6 to 11 cycles with a sample-barcoded 5' primer and J-beta primers. In TCRdb, the 5' RACE reads were re-called with MiXCR into one record per CDR3 protein. The table has around 710,000 distinct CDR3 sequences, roughly two fifths seen once; the top ten hold 20% to 25%. The sample taken for sequencing was blood. The V and J genes are TRBV7-2 and TRBJ2-3; the match to TRBD2 covers 9 bases. This receptor was obtained from an older woman in good health. The DNA for the CDR3 is TGTGCCAGCAGCCTGCGCGGGGGGGTCACAGATACGCAGTATTTT. Translating it yields CASSLRGGVTDTQYF.